This T cell receptor beta chain is drawn from a study of low-dose radiotherapy and immunotherapy resistance in tumors. Background on the study: 1 Gy per fraction was delivered to Cohort 2 every two weeks, for 13 Gy total over 26 weeks. Patients were given intravenous nivolumab 240 mg every two weeks plus ipilimumab 1 mg/kg every six weeks.

Advanced solid tumors lacking tumor-infiltrating lymphocytes were present in eligible patients. cDNA synthesis used a TRAV/TRBV-specific primer set for both chains. Over approximately 19 PCR cycles, TCRs were amplified from a constant-region primer and V-primer adapter. In vitro transcription amplified isolated mRNA. MiXCR, run by TCRdb on the reads, gives a single entry per CDR3 protein. Of more than 9,500 distinct CDR3 sequences listed, about two fifths are singletons. The table lists this clonotype with a few counts. The source of this sequence is a human donor with advanced metastatic prostate, ovarian, gallbladder or colorectal cancer (not recorded which). This table probably holds off-target reads from a library built for another chain.

The CDR3 is CASSFPTFSPEGSYEQYF. For the CDR3, the DNA is TGTGCCAGCAGTTTCCCGACATTTTCCCCCGAAGGCTCCTACGAGCAGTACTTC. V usage is TRBV28 and J usage is TRBJ2-7, with D hard to call. Germline CDR1 MDHEN, CDR2 SYDVKM. With 3 bases removed from V and 0 bases from J, the gap between germline ends came to 21 bases. This CDR3 comprises 18 residues.